The present entry profiles one T cell receptor (beta chain) with its context. The data were produced by immunoSEQ multiplex PCR, yet TCRdb's version contains in-frame clones alone and is incomplete. The table includes under 300,000 clones, about 93% detected once. V dropped 5 bases and J dropped 9; count of bases not matched to a gene: 10. This CDR3 has 13 amino acids. In germline, CDR1 is GTSNPN, CDR2 SVGIG (reference sequence). These data belong to a study of blood T cell repertoires in COVID-19. Seattle's cohort entered during active infection and was followed longitudinally. This receptor was obtained from a man aged 25 to 40 with COVID-19, enrolled during active disease. The chain couples TRBV30 to TRBJ1-5, with TRBD1 matching over 7 bases. The sequenced material came from peripheral blood. In DNA form, the CDR3 reads TGTGCCTGGTCCCGGGACAGAAGCGCGCCCCAGCATTTT. Translated: CAWSRDRSAPQHF.